This T cell receptor beta chain was sequenced for a study of shared clonotypes between healthy human individuals. Donation came from healthy HIV-negative adults that had no recent acute infections or vaccinations. Method: immunoSEQ multiplex PCR; TCRdb's copy keeps in-frame clones and lacks some. In the table there are some 1.5 million clones, 96% of which are singletons. Germline V gene data show CDR1 as SGHAT and CDR2 as FQNNGV. V was cut by 1 base and J by 0 bases, with 8 bases left in between. This CDR3 is 15 amino acids long. Points on this clone: Other DNA variants within this sample encode the same CDR3.

The receptor comes from a man younger than 40 in good health. Sequencing input: naive CD4+ T cells sorted from blood. Stated subset: CD45RA+ positively selected. This chain connects TRBV11-2 to TRBJ2-3, with unresolved D. CDR3 sequence: CASSLGARSTDTQYF. In nucleotides, the CDR3 is TGTGCCAGCAGCTTAGGGGCCAGGAGCACAGATACGCAGTATTTT.